This T cell receptor (beta chain) was found in a study of shared clonotypes between healthy human individuals. Whole-study context: CD8 memory received one plate per donor, CD8 naive two, CD4 memory three and CD4 naive three. Study results and limitations: Rarefaction curves obtained for sorted subsets showed sequencing incomplete despite large depth.

This clone was recorded only once. As yet, its antigen is unknown. Produced via immunoSEQ multiplex PCR; TCRdb's table is partial and in-frame only. The top ten clones hold 0.13% to 0.15% of a sample with millions of clones, roughly 92% of them seen once. The origin of this receptor is a man aged 18 to 29 in good health. Sequencing used naive CD4+ T cells sorted from blood. Regarding subset: CD45RA+ positively selected.

CDR3 sequence (DNA): TGTGCCAGCAGTTACCTAGCGGGGGGGCAGTACGAGCAGTACTTC. Protein sequence: CASSYLAGGQYEQYF. The chain has TRBV28 and TRBJ2-7, with 12 bases matching TRBD2. The CDR3 extends over 15 amino acids. From germline, CDR1 is MDHEN and CDR2 SYDVKM. V trimming: 4 bases; J trimming: 4 bases; junction bases outside the gene matches: 5.